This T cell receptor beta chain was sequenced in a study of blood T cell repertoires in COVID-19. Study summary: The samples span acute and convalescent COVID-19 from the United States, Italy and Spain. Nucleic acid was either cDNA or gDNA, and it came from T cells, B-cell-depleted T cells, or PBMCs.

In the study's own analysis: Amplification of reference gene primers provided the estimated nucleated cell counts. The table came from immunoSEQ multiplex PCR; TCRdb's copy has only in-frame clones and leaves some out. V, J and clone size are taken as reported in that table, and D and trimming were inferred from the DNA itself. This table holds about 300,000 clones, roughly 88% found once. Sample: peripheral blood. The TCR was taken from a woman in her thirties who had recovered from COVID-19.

DNA of the CDR3: TGCGCCAGCAGCTCTCAAGGGGCCACTGAAGCTTTCTTT. Encoded protein: CASSSQGATEAFF. The chain recombines TRBV5-1 with TRBJ1-1; a possible D gene is TRBD1 (5 bases). There are 13 residues in the CDR3. Germline CDR1 and CDR2: SGHRS and YFSETQ. Trimming shortened V by 3 bases and J by 4 bases, and 10 bases separated the two germline ends.